This T cell receptor beta chain was captured in a study of blood T cell repertoires in COVID-19. Recruits, aged roughly 18 to 90 years, lived in roughly 22 US areas. TCRdb keeps only in-frame clones here, not all; method: immunoSEQ multiplex PCR. The table lists some 490,000 clones, roughly nine tenths of them singletons. This clone was seen just once. The source of this sequence is a woman aged 55-75 years who had recovered from COVID-19. Specimen: PBMCs or T cells enriched from blood (not recorded which).

The CDR3 protein is CASSLAQGLNTEAFF. In nucleotides, the CDR3 is TGTGCCAGCAGCTTAGCGCAGGGGTTGAACACTGAAGCTTTCTTT. The V gene is TRBV7-2, the J gene TRBJ1-1; weak D call: TRBD1 (6 bases). V gave up 0 bases and J gave up 0 bases, with 8 bases separating them. Germline lookup yields CDR1 SGHTA and CDR2 FQGNSA. The CDR3 runs 15 residues.